Reported below is one TCR beta chain. The antigen remains undetermined. Unexposed donor CD4+ T cells date from 2011-2018, before the COVID-19 pandemic. Isolation of CD4+ T cells took place after about 9 days in culture. Profiling relied on immunoSEQ multiplex PCR, and the TCRdb table lists in-frame clones only, not all of them. Altogether about 18,000 clones are present, 60% to 85% being singletons, with the ten largest covering over 25%. The source of the sample is a study of CD4 T cells in relation to SARS-CoV-2 and coronaviruses. Overall study context: TCR beta CDR3s were sequenced after approximately 9-day antigen culture of PBMCs.

Sequenced: CD4+ T cells from PBMCs, cultured in vitro. The receptor comes from a human donor in good health.

This chain's CDR3 is CASSPPGLTNIQYF. As DNA, the CDR3 is TGCGCCAGCAGCCCACCGGGACTAACGAACATTCAGTACTTC. This rearrangement joins TRBV10-1 to TRBJ2-4; 7 nucleotides align to TRBD2. Germline V gene sequence: CDR1 WNHNN, CDR2 SYGVQD (reference sequence). The CDR3 is 14 residues long. With 6 bases clipped from V and 7 bases from J, the junction kept 9 bases outside the gene matches.